One and the same sample provided the 28 T cell receptor beta chains below, sequenced in a study of blood T cells in healthy people across ages. The use of a sample-barcoded 5' primer and a J-beta primer mix characterized a second PCR of 7 to 11 cycles. TCRdb used MiXCR to reprocess the 5' RACE reads, holding one entry per CDR3 protein. The profile shows fewer than 750,000 distinct CDR3 sequences, around 48% of them singletons. The sequenced sample consisted of blood. These receptors were collected from an elderly man in good health.

This clonotype was observed once. This rearrangement joins TRBV12-3 or TRBV12-4 to TRBJ2-5; D could derive from TRBD1 or TRBD2 (5 bases each). Trimming stripped 5 bases from V and 7 bases from J, with 14 bases between. The CDR3 has 13 residues. CDR3 DNA: TGTGCCAGCAGTAGAGGGGCCTATGGGACCCAGTACTTC. Translated: CASSRGAYGTQYF.

This clonotype has only a few counts. The rearrangement links TRBV29-1 to TRBJ2-3, with D tentatively TRBD1 (6 bases). The germline V gene has CDR1 SQVTM and CDR2 ANQGSEA. The CDR3 consists of 14 residues. V was trimmed by 3 bases and J by 3 bases, leaving 13 bases between them. CDR3 residues: CSVEQGSSTDTQYF. CDR3 DNA sequence: TGCAGCGTTGAGCAGGGGTCGAGTACAGATACGCAGTATTTT.

This clonotype occurred many times. The chain combines TRBV7-9 with TRBJ1-2; a possible D gene is TRBD1 (5 bases). The CDR3 contains 14 residues. The V and J ends lost 1 base and 5 bases respectively, with 11 bases between them. Germline-derived CDR1 and CDR2 are SEHNR and FQNEAQ (reference sequence). This CDR3 reads CASSLGGQRYGYTF. CDR3 coding DNA: TGTGCCAGCAGCTTAGGGGGCCAGCGATATGGCTACACCTTC.

This clonotype was seen only once. The junction departs from germline at one end; a sequencing error may be responsible. The chain links TRBV7-7 to TRBJ2-5; 7 bases map to TRBD1. This CDR3 contains 15 residues. Germline CDR1 is SSHAT and CDR2 is FNYEAQ (reference sequence). The CDR3 here is CASSLETGSKETQYF. The CDR3 DNA follows: TGTGCTAGCAGCTTAGAGACAGGGTCTAAAGAGACCCAGTACTTC.

About this clonotype itself: A much larger clone lies a single base off, so this may be a read error. The chain carries TRBV6-6 and TRBJ1-1; D gene uncertain. The CDR3 covers 12 residues. CDR1 and CDR2 (germline): MNHNY, SVGAGI (reference sequence). Trimming cost V 6 bases and J 8 bases, with 13 bases left between them. The CDR3 DNA sequence: TGTGCCAGCAGGCTACGCCCAGGCGAAGCTTTCTTT. This encodes CASRLRPGEAFF.

CDR3 loop: CATSRDPVSSYEQYF. CDR3 coding DNA: TGTGCCACCAGCAGAGATCCGGTGAGCTCCTACGAGCAGTACTTC. This chain joins TRBV15 and TRBJ2-7; D gene ambiguous. CDR1 and CDR2 (germline): LNHNV, YYDKDF (reference sequence). This CDR3 spans 15 amino acids. The ends were cut back, 0 bases at V and 0 bases at J, with 9 bases in the middle.

This chain uses TRBV20-1 with TRBJ1-4; tentative D call: TRBD1 (6 bases). Germline CDR1 reads DFQATT; CDR2 reads SNEGSKA (reference sequence). This CDR3 is 19 amino acids long. Trimming pared 4 bases from V and 7 bases from J, leaving 31 bases between. The CDR3 coding sequence is TGCAGTGCTAAACCGGTAGTCAGACGACCGGGCCAGGGGACTGAAAAACTGTTTTTT. Translated, it gives CSAKPVVRRPGQGTEKLFF.

The V call is TRBV5-6, the J call TRBJ1-5; 7 bases align to TRBD1. Germline CDR1 reads SGHDT; CDR2 reads YYEEEE. With V trimmed by 3 bases and J by 4 bases, 7 bases remained unmatched. CDR3 length: 15 residues. CDR3 nucleotide sequence: TGTGCCAGCAGCTCCCGACAGGGAGAGAATCAGCCCCAGCATTTT. It specifies CASSSRQGENQPQHF.

This chain uses TRBV29-1 with TRBJ2-1, with 9 bases fitting TRBD2. Germline trimming cut 2 bases from V and 6 bases from J; bases unmatched to any gene: 8. The germline gives CDR1 SQVTM, CDR2 ANQGSEA. The CDR3 sequence is 15 residues long. The CDR3 here is CSVETIAGASNEQFF. Here the CDR3 DNA reads TGCAGCGTTGAAACTATAGCGGGAGCTAGCAATGAGCAGTTCTTC.

This rearrangement joins TRBV7-9 to TRBJ2-3, with TRBD2 matching 10 bases. This CDR3 is 15 amino acids long. Unmatched junction bases numbered 3, after V lost 1 base and J lost 5 bases. Per germline, CDR1 SEHNR and CDR2 FQNEAQ (reference sequence). CDR3 amino acids: CASSLVAGGEDTQYF. CDR3 DNA sequence: TGTGCCAGCAGCTTAGTAGCGGGGGGAGAAGATACGCAGTATTTT.

The V gene is TRBV28, the J gene TRBJ2-7; 8 bases line up with TRBD1. Per the germline V gene, CDR1 is MDHEN and CDR2 is SYDVKM. CDR3 size: 14 residues. V lost 8 bases, J lost 8 bases, and 14 bases stayed unmatched. This CDR3 reads CASYGQGAHLKQYF. The CDR3 coding sequence is TGTGCCAGCTACGGCCAGGGGGCTCACCTTAAGCAGTACTTC. The entire variable domain, with the rest obtained from reference TRBV28 and TRBJ2-7, is as follows: DVKVTQSSRYLVKRTGEKVFLECVQDMDHENMFWYRQDPGLGLRLIYFSYDVKMKEKGDIPEGYSVSREKKERFSLILESASTNQTSMYLCASYGQGAHLKQYFGPGTRLTVT.

The chain couples TRBV11-2 to TRBJ2-5; D may match TRBD1 or TRBD2 (6 bases each). TRBJ2-7 matches the DNA end more closely, so the J call is doubtful. CDR3 length: 13 residues. The germline gives CDR1 SGHAT, CDR2 FQNNGV. CDR3 DNA sequence: TGTGCCAGCAGCTTGGGGGGCGAAGGCGAGCAGTACTTC. Its protein product is CASSLGGEGEQYF.

The J gene is TRBJ1-2, the V gene TRBV25-1; D remains unclear. V was shortened by 3 bases and J by 8 bases, with 19 bases between the two germline ends. CDR1 is MGHDK and CDR2 is SYGVNS in the germline V gene. The CDR3 extends over 15 amino acids. The CDR3 region is CASSDLDGRRTGYTF. The CDR3 bases are TGTGCCAGCAGTGATCTGGACGGAAGGAGAACCGGCTACACCTTC.

The chain combines TRBV20-1 with TRBJ2-3; no firm D call. The CDR3 runs 14 residues. The ends were cut back, 2 bases at V and 3 bases at J, with 12 bases in the middle. The germline gives CDR1 DFQATT, CDR2 SNEGSKA (reference sequence). In nucleotides, the CDR3 is TGCAGTGCTAGACCAGCCACCGGTACAGATACGCAGTATTTT. Its protein is CSARPATGTDTQYF.

This chain uses TRBV6-1 with TRBJ2-5, with 11 bases matching TRBD1. The J call may be wrong; the DNA end is better matched by TRBJ2-7. Per germline, CDR1 MNHNS and CDR2 SASEGT. The CDR3 extends over 15 amino acids. The CDR3 DNA reads TGTGCCAGCAGTGAGCCCGGGACAGGGGGTTACGAGCAGTACTTC. Amino acids: CASSEPGTGGYEQYF.

This clonotype was detected only a few times. The junction departs from the called germline gene at one end, perhaps through a read error. The V call is TRBV2, the J call TRBJ2-3; D is uncertain. The CDR3 sequence is 11 residues long. CDR1 is SNHLY, CDR2 FYNNEI, per germline. The CDR3 loop reads CAIPRTDTQYF. The CDR3 DNA reads TGTGCCATCCCCCGCACGGATACGCAGTATTTT.

This clonotype was recorded only once. The J gene is TRBJ2-1, the V gene TRBV6-2 or TRBV6-3; 10 bases line up with TRBD2. This CDR3 region has 15 residues. In germline, CDR1 is MNHEY, CDR2 SVGEGT. V lost 10 bases, J lost 6 bases, and 12 bases stayed unmatched. The CDR3 sequence: CATRRAGGSSNEQFF. The DNA of the CDR3 is TGTGCCACCAGAAGAGCGGGAGGGAGTAGCAATGAGCAGTTCTTC.

The V call is TRBV27, the J call TRBJ1-4; D gene uncertain. V was clipped by 6 bases and J by 8 bases, with 16 bases between them. The CDR3 runs 14 residues. Germline V lookup: CDR1 MNHEY, CDR2 SMNVEV (reference sequence). CDR3 region: CASRLSGVGEKLFF. In nucleotides, the CDR3 is TGTGCCAGCAGACTTTCTGGGGTTGGGGAAAAACTGTTTTTT.

This clonotype has at least ten counts. This chain uses TRBV6-5 with TRBJ2-3; tentatively, D is TRBD1 (6 bases). The CDR3 sequence is 15 residues long. CDR1 is MNHEY, CDR2 SVGAGI, per germline. Trimming took off 0 bases at V and 2 bases at J, with 9 bases between the two ends. CDR3 nucleotide sequence: TGTGCCAGCAGTTACTCGGGGGCCCCCACAGATACGCAGTATTTT. This codes for CASSYSGAPTDTQYF.

This clonotype was counted between two and nine times. The chain has TRBV5-1 and TRBJ2-2; D gene uncertain. The CDR3 is made up of 16 amino acids. Germline CDR1 is SGHRS and CDR2 is YFSETQ. V was pared by 6 bases and J by 7 bases, with 22 bases between. The CDR3, as DNA: TGCGCCAGCACCCATAACGGATACGGCAGAAACGGGGAGCTGTTTTTT. Translation gives CASTHNGYGRNGELFF.

This clonotype has only a few counts. The chain combines TRBV4-1 with TRBJ2-3; TRBD1 might be the D (6 bases). The CDR3 is made up of 14 amino acids. With 2 bases removed from V and 9 bases from J, the gap between germline ends came to 15 bases. CDR1 is MGHRA and CDR2 is YSYEKL in the germline V gene. CDR3 protein: CASSQTTGFATQYF. In nucleotides, the CDR3 is TGCGCCAGCAGCCAAACTACAGGGTTCGCGACGCAGTATTTT.

Concerning this clonotype itself: One end of the junction varies from germline; a read error may be responsible. V is TRBV20-1 and J is TRBJ1-5; D possibly corresponds to TRBD1 (5 bases). The CDR3 totals 13 residues. Germline V gene sequence: CDR1 DFQATT, CDR2 SNEGSKA (reference sequence). The DNA of the CDR3 is TGCAGTACTAGGGGTGGAAGCAATCAGCCCCAGCATTTT. Protein: CSTRGGSNQPQHF.

The chain combines TRBV9 with TRBJ2-1, with TRBD2 identical over 11 bases. Germline trimming cut 1 base from V and 3 bases from J; bases unmatched to any gene: 3. Germline assignment: CDR1 SGDLS and CDR2 YYNGEE. The CDR3 contains 16 residues. This chain's CDR3 is CASSVWGTSGYNEQFF. CDR3 in DNA: TGTGCCAGCAGCGTATGGGGGACTAGCGGCTACAATGAGCAGTTCTTC.

The V call is TRBV6-6, the J call TRBJ2-4, with TRBD1 matching over 9 bases. The CDR3 has 15 amino acids. Germline assignment: CDR1 MNHNY and CDR2 SVGAGI (reference sequence). Trimming cost V 0 bases and J 13 bases; bases outside gene matches: 10. The CDR3 nucleotides read TGTGCCAGCAGTTACTCCCCGGGACAGGGCTACGGGCAGTACTTC. Translation gives CASSYSPGQGYGQYF.

The chain combines TRBV27 with TRBJ2-5; 8 nucleotides agree with TRBD2. The trim removed 5 bases at V and 11 bases at J, leaving 16 bases unmatched. Looked up from germline, CDR1 is MNHEY and CDR2 is SMNVEV (reference sequence). This CDR3 region has 15 residues. In DNA, the CDR3 is TGTGCCAGCAGTCCACTTGCGGGGGGCTTGGGGGAGCAGTACTTC. Amino acid sequence: CASSPLAGGLGEQYF.

The sample holds a few counts of this clonotype. The rearrangement uses TRBV9 and TRBJ1-1; 10 nucleotides agree with TRBD1. The CDR3 is made up of 14 amino acids. CDR1 and CDR2 from the germline V gene are SGDLS and YYNGEE. The V and J ends lost 2 bases and 4 bases, in that order; junction bases with no gene match: 2. The CDR3 DNA is TGTGCCAGCAGCGTCGGACAGGGGGTCACTGAAGCTTTCTTT. Encoded protein: CASSVGQGVTEAFF.

V and J are TRBV9 and TRBJ2-3; TRBD2 agrees at 11 bases. The CDR3 is made up of 15 amino acids. Germline CDR1 SGDLS, CDR2 YYNGEE. V dropped 3 bases and J dropped 8; count of bases not matched to a gene: 8. The CDR3 DNA follows: TGTGCCAGCAGCGGCAGACTAGCGGGGAAGAGTACGCAGTATTTT. This codes for CASSGRLAGKSTQYF. Full variable domain (rest looked up from reference TRBV9 and TRBJ2-3): DSGVTQTPKHLITATGQRVTLRCSPRSGDLSVYWYQQSLDQGLQFLIQYYNGEERAKGNILERFSAQQFPDLHSELNLSSLELGDSALYFCASSGRLAGKSTQYFGPGTRLTVL.

The chain uses TRBV28 and TRBJ2-4, with no clear D. The length of the CDR3 is 13 residues. Germline V gene lookup returns CDR1 MDHEN and CDR2 SYDVKM. Trimming removed 7 bases from V and 3 bases from J, with 10 bases in between. This CDR3 is CASIRSGKNIQYF. The CDR3 DNA reads as TGTGCCAGCATCCGGAGTGGCAAAAACATTCAGTACTTC. Variable domain in full (rest from reference TRBV28 and TRBJ2-4): DVKVTQSSRYLVKRTGEKVFLECVQDMDHENMFWYRQDPGLGLRLIYFSYDVKMKEKGDIPEGYSVSREKKERFSLILESASTNQTSMYLCASIRSGKNIQYFGAGTRLSVL.